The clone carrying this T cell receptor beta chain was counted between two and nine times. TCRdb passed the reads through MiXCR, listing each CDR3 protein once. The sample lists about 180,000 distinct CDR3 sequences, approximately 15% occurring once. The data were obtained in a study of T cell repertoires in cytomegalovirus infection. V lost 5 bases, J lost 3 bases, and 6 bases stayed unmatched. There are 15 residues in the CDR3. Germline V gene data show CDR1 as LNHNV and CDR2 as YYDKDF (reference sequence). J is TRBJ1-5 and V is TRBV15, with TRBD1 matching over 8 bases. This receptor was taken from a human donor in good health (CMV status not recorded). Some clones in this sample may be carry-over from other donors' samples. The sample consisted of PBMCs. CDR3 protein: CATSEQGAPNQPQHF. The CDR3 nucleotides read TGTGCCACCAGCGAGCAGGGGGCTCCCAATCAGCCCCAGCATTTT. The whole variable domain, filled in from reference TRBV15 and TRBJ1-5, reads DAMVIQNPRYQVTQFGKPVTLSCSQTLNHNVMYWYQQKSSQAPKLLFHYYDKDFNNEADTPDNFQSRRPNTSFCFLDIRSPGLGDTAMYLCATSEQGAPNQPQHFGDGTRLSIL.